Each of the 26 T cell receptor beta chains below was sequenced from the same sample in a study of preoperative IRX-2 immunotherapy in early breast cancer. Treatment: preoperative locoregional IRX-2 cytokine immunotherapy. The method was immunoSEQ multiplex PCR; TCRdb's version includes in-frame clones alone and lacks a portion of them. Of around 88,000 clones detected, 86% appear once; the ten largest clones hold approximately 2%. Sequencing was performed on tumor tissue, taken after IRX-2 immunotherapy. These receptor sequences come from a human donor with breast cancer.

The rearrangement joins TRBV6-8 to TRBJ1-5; a possible D gene is TRBD1 (6 bases). CDR1 is MNHGY and CDR2 is SAAAGT in the germline V gene. This CDR3 is 15 amino acids long. V shed 8 bases and J shed 1 base, with 15 bases lying between them. CDR3 in amino acids: CASGSAGTSNQPQHF. The CDR3 region has the DNA TGTGCCAGCGGGTCAGCCGGGACAAGCAATCAGCCCCAGCATTTT.

This clone has more than one count but fewer than ten. The J gene is TRBJ2-1, the V gene TRBV30; D unresolved. Germline CDR1 and CDR2: GTSNPN and SVGIG (reference sequence). The V gene lost 0 bases and the J gene lost 2 bases, with 2 bases spanning the gap. The CDR3 loop spans 12 amino acids. In nucleotides, the CDR3 is TGTGCCTGGAGTGTACCCTACAATGAGCAGTTCTTC. Amino acid sequence: CAWSVPYNEQFF.

The chain is built from TRBV19 and TRBJ1-1; weak D call: TRBD1 (5 bases). The CDR3 runs to 14 residues. V was clipped by 8 bases and J by 3 bases, with 16 bases between them. CDR1 LNHDA and CDR2 SQIVND come from the germline V gene (reference sequence). The CDR3 DNA is TGTGCCAGTTGGGCAGGGTGGGGAGACACTGAAGCTTTCTTT. Protein sequence: CASWAGWGDTEAFF.

The V call is TRBV6-1, the J call TRBJ1-4; no definite D call. Per the germline V gene, CDR1 is MNHNS and CDR2 is SASEGT. This CDR3 has 14 amino acids. V shed 1 base and J shed 0 bases, with 3 bases lying between them. The CDR3 here is CASSEGTTNEKLFF. CDR3 DNA sequence: TGTGCCAGCAGTGAAGGGACAACTAATGAAAAACTGTTTTTT.

This chain connects TRBV15 to TRBJ2-6; 11 nucleotides line up with TRBD1. The CDR3 consists of 17 residues. V shed 9 bases and J 0 bases; nucleotides not matched to a gene: 7. Germline lookup yields CDR1 LNHNV and CDR2 YYDKDF (reference sequence). In DNA form, the CDR3 reads TGTGCCACTAGGACAGGGGGCGAAACCTCTGGGGCCAACGTCCTGACTTTC. This encodes CATRTGGETSGANVLTF.

J is TRBJ1-4 and V is TRBV6-4; D is unclear. The CDR3 runs to 16 residues. V was pared by 7 bases and J by 2 bases, with 17 bases between. Germline CDR1 reads MRHNA; CDR2 reads SNTAGT. In DNA, the CDR3 is TGTGCCAGCAAACCCGGGAGACGGTCGACTAATGAAAAACTGTTTTTT. It translates to CASKPGRRSTNEKLFF.

The chain combines TRBV29-1 with TRBJ1-5, with 7 bases fitting TRBD1. V lost 4 bases, J lost 2 bases, and 5 bases stayed unmatched. Germline V gene lookup returns CDR1 SQVTM and CDR2 ANQGSEA. The CDR3 contains 14 residues. The CDR3 sequence is CSVVEGGGNQPQHF. The CDR3 nucleotides read TGCAGCGTTGTCGAAGGGGGCGGCAATCAGCCCCAGCATTTT. Full variable domain (outside the CDR3, taken from reference TRBV29-1 and TRBJ1-5): SAVISQKPSRDICQRGTSLTIQCQVDSQVTMMFWYRQQPGQSLTLIATANQGSEATYESGFVIDKFPISRPNLTFSTLTVSNMSPEDSSIYLCSVVEGGGNQPQHFGDGTRLSIL.

The J gene is TRBJ2-3, the V gene TRBV15; the D gene is possibly TRBD2 (7 bases). CDR3 length: 19 residues. The V end was cut by 0 bases, the J end by 2 bases, with 21 bases between. Germline assignment: CDR1 LNHNV and CDR2 YYDKDF (reference sequence). This CDR3 is CATSRDGGMAGAITDTQYF. The CDR3 nucleotides are TGTGCCACCAGCAGAGATGGGGGTATGGCGGGGGCGATCACAGATACGCAGTATTTT.

This clone was seen just once. V and J are TRBV6-8 and TRBJ1-2; 12 bases fit TRBD1. The V gene end was trimmed by 5 bases and the J gene end by 5 bases; junction bases not matched to a gene: 6. The CDR3 is made up of 15 amino acids. Germline-derived CDR1 and CDR2 are MNHGY and SAAAGT. CDR3 region: CASSGDRGRWYGYTF. The CDR3 coding sequence is TGTGCCAGCAGTGGGGACAGGGGGCGTTGGTATGGCTACACCTTC.

This chain joins TRBV6-8 and TRBJ1-4, with D maybe TRBD1 (5 bases). This CDR3 is built from 17 residues. CDR1 and CDR2 (germline): MNHGY, SAAAGT. V was cut by 5 bases and J by 3 bases, with 19 bases left in between. CDR3 sequence reads: CASSPLGTRGSNEKLFF. CDR3 coding DNA: TGTGCCAGCAGTCCCCTCGGGACTCGGGGCTCTAATGAAAAACTGTTTTTT.

For this clone: A junction end diverges from the germline sequence, so it may reflect a read error. The J gene is TRBJ2-1, the V gene TRBV6-4; D is unclear. Per the germline V gene, CDR1 is MRHNA and CDR2 is SNTAGT. This CDR3 comprises 13 residues. CDR3 nucleotide sequence: TGTGCCAGCAGTTACTCGGAGTACAATGAGCAGTTCTTC. It translates to CASSYSEYNEQFF.

As DNA, the CDR3 is TGTGCCAGCAGCTTAGAACAGGGAAGCAATCAGCCCCAGCATTTT. Residues: CASSLEQGSNQPQHF. J is TRBJ1-5 and V is TRBV7-6, with D possibly TRBD1 on 6 matching bases. Germline assignment: CDR1 SGHVS and CDR2 FNYEAQ. V lost 1 base and J lost 1, with 8 bases in between. The CDR3 length is 15 residues.

The chain combines TRBV11-3 with TRBJ2-7, with TRBD2 matching over 13 bases. The trim removed 6 bases at V and 3 bases at J, leaving 5 bases unmatched. The CDR3 covers 15 residues. Germline V CDR1 and CDR2: SGHNT, YENEEA. Here the CDR3 DNA reads TGTGCCAGCAGGCGGACTAGCGGGAGTGGCTACGAGCAGTACTTC. Translating gives CASRRTSGSGYEQYF.

V and J are TRBV9 and TRBJ2-1; 7 bases match TRBD2. Looked up from germline, CDR1 is SGDLS and CDR2 is YYNGEE. V shed 0 bases and J 3 bases; nucleotides not matched to a gene: 9. CDR3 length equals 17 residues. The CDR3 is CASSVARERGDYNEQFF. CDR3 coding DNA: TGTGCCAGCAGCGTAGCTCGAGAGCGGGGCGACTACAATGAGCAGTTCTTC.

Notes on this clone: The same CDR3 also results from other DNA sequences found in this sample. This chain links TRBV19 with TRBJ2-2; D ambiguous. The CDR3 totals 12 residues. V was clipped by 1 base and J by 5 bases, with 2 bases between them. Germline CDR1 reads LNHDA; CDR2 reads SQIVND (reference sequence). CDR3 residues: CASSIGTGELFF. The CDR3 DNA follows: TGTGCCAGTAGTATAGGAACCGGGGAGCTGTTTTTT.

V gene TRBV7-7 combines with J gene TRBJ2-1; 8 bases are a match to TRBD2. J was trimmed by 1 base and V by 3 bases; bases with no gene match: 2. CDR1 and CDR2 from the germline V gene are SSHAT and FNYEAQ (reference sequence). This CDR3 is 15 amino acids long. The chain's CDR3 is CASSFSGISYNEQFF. The CDR3 DNA reads TGTGCCAGCAGCTTTAGCGGGATTTCCTACAATGAGCAGTTCTTC.

The V and J genes are TRBV19 and TRBJ2-2, with D possibly matching TRBD1 (5 bases). The length of the CDR3 is 11 residues. Trimming pared 4 bases from V and 8 bases from J, leaving 5 bases between. Germline CDR1 reads LNHDA; CDR2 reads SQIVND (reference sequence). CDR3 protein: CASSKGGELFF. CDR3 bases: TGTGCCAGTAGTAAGGGGGGGGAGCTGTTTTTT.

V usage is TRBV22-1 and J usage is TRBJ1-5. TRBV22-1 is reported as a pseudogene. There are 14 residues in the CDR3. In nucleotides, the CDR3 is TGTGCCAGCAGTCGGGGAGGGGGCAATCAGCCCCAGCATTTT. Amino acids: CASSRGGGNQPQHF.

This clone was observed once. This rearrangement joins TRBV5-1 to TRBJ2-7, with a weak D call TRBD1 (6 bases). From germline, CDR1 is SGHRS and CDR2 YFSETQ. Deletions cut 1 base from V and 7 bases from J, with 24 bases between. The CDR3 consists of 17 residues. CDR3 residues: CASSLSGTRDGRGEQYF. The CDR3 DNA is TGCGCCAGCAGCTTGTCCGGGACAAGGGATGGCCGCGGGGAGCAGTACTTC.

CDR3 in DNA: TGCGCCAGCAGCTTGGATTTGGGGCAGAGTGGGGCCAACGTCCTGACTTTC. This encodes CASSLDLGQSGANVLTF. The genes are TRBV5-1 and TRBJ2-6; weak D call: TRBD1 (5 bases). In germline, CDR1 is SGHRS, CDR2 YFSETQ. Between the trimmed V and J ends, which lost 0 bases and 3 bases, there was a span of 13 bases. The CDR3 totals 17 residues.

The sample holds a few counts of this clone. The chain couples TRBV28 to TRBJ2-2, with D perhaps matching TRBD1 (6 bases). CDR1 is MDHEN and CDR2 is SYDVKM in the germline V gene. V was clipped by 5 bases and J by 4 bases, with 14 bases between them. The CDR3 length is 15 residues. CDR3 sequence (DNA): TGTGCCAGCAGTGGCCCCGGACAGTTCACCGGGGAGCTGTTTTTT. Its protein product is CASSGPGQFTGELFF. The whole variable domain, remainder taken from reference TRBV28 and TRBJ2-2, is DVKVTQSSRYLVKRTGEKVFLECVQDMDHENMFWYRQDPGLGLRLIYFSYDVKMKEKGDIPEGYSVSREKKERFSLILESASTNQTSMYLCASSGPGQFTGELFFGEGSRLTVL.

The chain joins TRBV15 to TRBJ1-1; 7 nucleotides match TRBD1. Losses at the gene ends were 6 bases for V and 5 bases for J; bases not matched to a gene: 12. Germline CDR1 and CDR2: LNHNV and YYDKDF (reference sequence). The length of the CDR3 is 15 residues. The CDR3 bases are TGTGCCACCAGTGGCCAGGGGGGAGGTTGGACTGAAGCTTTCTTT. It encodes CATSGQGGGWTEAFF.

This chain's CDR3 is CASSLERESHEQYF. The CDR3 coding sequence is TGCGCCAGCAGCTTGGAACGGGAGAGCCACGAGCAGTACTTC. The chain links TRBV5-1 to TRBJ2-7, with TRBD2 as a possible D gene (6 bases). Germline V gene data show CDR1 as SGHRS and CDR2 as YFSETQ. V was clipped by 0 bases and J by 5 bases, with 12 bases between them. The CDR3 has 14 residues.

The gene calls are TRBV28 and TRBJ2-7; 7 nucleotides line up with TRBD1. The CDR3 extends over 15 amino acids. Germline CDR1 reads MDHEN; CDR2 reads SYDVKM. With V trimmed by 3 bases and J by 4 bases, 9 bases remained unmatched. CDR3 bases: TGTGCCAGCAGTTTGGAAGGGGGCGCCGGTTACGAGCAGTACTTC. This gives the protein CASSLEGGAGYEQYF. Variable domain in full (rest from reference TRBV28 and TRBJ2-7): DVKVTQSSRYLVKRTGEKVFLECVQDMDHENMFWYRQDPGLGLRLIYFSYDVKMKEKGDIPEGYSVSREKKERFSLILESASTNQTSMYLCASSLEGGAGYEQYFGPGTRLTVT.

The chain is built from TRBV29-1 and TRBJ2-5, with 9 bases fitting TRBD2. The V gene end was trimmed by 1 base and the J gene end by 2 bases; junction bases not matched to a gene: 5. The CDR3 length is 15 residues. CDR1 is SQVTM and CDR2 is ANQGSEA in the germline V gene. The DNA of the CDR3 is TGCAGCGTTGAAGTCCCTAGCGGGGCTCAAGAGACCCAGTACTTC. Its protein is CSVEVPSGAQETQYF.

The chain couples TRBV30 to TRBJ2-7, with D perhaps matching TRBD2 (6 bases). This CDR3 region has 12 residues. Germline assignment: CDR1 GTSNPN and CDR2 SVGIG (reference sequence). Trimming shortened V by 0 bases and J by 5 bases, and 8 bases separated the two germline ends. CDR3 sequence reads: CAWSVRGDEQYF. The CDR3 DNA sequence: TGTGCCTGGAGTGTACGCGGGGACGAGCAGTACTTC.